The rows below give T cell receptor beta chains drawn from one sample of a study of CD8 T cells in Susac syndrome. TCRdb used MiXCR to reprocess the immunoSEQ multiplex PCR reads, holding one entry per CDR3 protein. The data show under 110,000 distinct CDR3 sequences, approximately 94% seen once. The sequenced sample was CD8+ T cells from PBMCs. The receptors originated from a human donor with Susac syndrome. CDR3s leave out the opening cysteine and the closing phenylalanine or tryptophan.

V gene	J gene	CDR3 protein
TRBV6-6	TRBJ2-5	ASYSGVETQY
TRBV7-6	TRBJ1-1	ASSLEGQLVEAF
TRBV2	TRBJ2-3	ASSESLGTGTASTDTQY
TRBV5-1	TRBJ1-1	ASTPLGPNTEAF
TRBV7-9	TRBJ2-7	ASSGIGGGVSYEQY
TRBV6-5	TRBJ1-2	ASSYSGGDDYT
TRBV7-3	TRBJ2-5	ASNGGGGGETQY
TRBV6-2/TRBV6-3	TRBJ2-2	ASSRAVANTGELF
TRBV4-2	TRBJ2-7	ASSQGGAGAEQY
TRBV5-4	TRBJ2-5	ASSPPGKETQY
TRBV29-1	TRBJ2-1	STAGGATNEQF
TRBV11-2	TRBJ2-5	ASSNVGQETQY
TRBV7-9	TRBJ2-7	ASSLGDRGRYEQY
TRBV2	TRBJ2-2	ASSDRGRTGELF
TRBV15	TRBJ1-4	ATSGGQGRTNEKLF
TRBV12-3/TRBV12-4	TRBJ2-1	ASSSIGEMAYNEQF
TRBV12-3/TRBV12-4	TRBJ1-5	ASSPRGPGQPQH
TRBV9	TRBJ2-7	ASSVGPGEYEQY
TRBV29-1	TRBJ1-2	SVKTSGGTSYGYT
TRBV7-6	TRBJ2-7	ASSSSGLRSSYEQY
TRBV6-6	TRBJ2-1	ASRTGDNEQF
TRBV4-1	TRBJ2-2	ASSQEGLAYTGELF
TRBV9	TRBJ2-5	ASAGETQY
TRBV20-1	TRBJ2-7	SARGGDYEQY
TRBV29-1	TRBJ2-7	SVERRDTGVYEQY
TRBV10-2	TRBJ2-7	ASYDIKYEQY
TRBV21-1	TRBJ2-7	ASRCGSLSYEQY
TRBV20-1	TRBJ1-6	SARDPGPNYNSPLH
TRBV10-1	TRBJ2-7	ASSEMGSYEQY
TRBV7-9	TRBJ2-3	ASSGGGTDTQY
TRBV12-3/TRBV12-4	TRBJ2-5	ASSPAGGQETQY
TRBV5-1	TRBJ1-1	ASSLGTGGDEAF
TRBV27	TRBJ1-2	ASSLTGADYGYT
TRBV5-4	TRBJ2-5	ASSQSGTDQETQY
TRBV7-9	TRBJ2-7	ASSFTSGGTNSYEQY
TRBV2	TRBJ2-7	ASLTASYEQY
TRBV19	TRBJ1-1	ASALTVNTEAF
TRBV5-4	TRBJ1-5	ASSLDRGGVQPQH
TRBV9	TRBJ1-5	ASSGGIGQPQH
TRBV25-1	TRBJ1-2	ASSVNNRAGYT
TRBV5-1	TRBJ2-1	ASSILGGARDEQF
TRBV2	TRBJ1-2	AGYTGPSYGYT
TRBV20-1	TRBJ1-1	SAPNGNTEAF
TRBV7-9	TRBJ1-2	ASSWDSYNGYT